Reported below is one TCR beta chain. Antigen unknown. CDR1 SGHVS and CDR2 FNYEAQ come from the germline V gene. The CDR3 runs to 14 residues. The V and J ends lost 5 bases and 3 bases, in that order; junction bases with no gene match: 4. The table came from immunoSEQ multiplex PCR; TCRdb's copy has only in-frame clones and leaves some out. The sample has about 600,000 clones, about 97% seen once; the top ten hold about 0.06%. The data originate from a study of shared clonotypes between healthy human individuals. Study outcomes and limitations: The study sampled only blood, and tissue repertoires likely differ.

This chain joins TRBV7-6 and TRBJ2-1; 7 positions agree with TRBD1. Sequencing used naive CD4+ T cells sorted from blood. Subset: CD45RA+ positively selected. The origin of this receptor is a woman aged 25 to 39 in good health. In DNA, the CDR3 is TGTGCCAGCAGCACAAGACAGGGCTACAATGAGCAGTTCTTC. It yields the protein CASSTRQGYNEQFF.